The 23 T cell receptor beta chains presented below share a single source sample, sequenced in a study of T-cell reconstitution after alpha-beta-depleted transplantation in children. Library preparation (for TCRbeta) was performed with unique molecular identifiers. TCRdb itself ran the PCR reads through MiXCR, one entry per CDR3 protein. The sample records 98,000 or so distinct CDR3 sequences, around a quarter being singletons. The sequencing used PBMCs, collected before TCRalphabeta/CD19-depleted stem cell transplant. The receptor source for this set is a boy aged 2-15 years with acute lymphoblastic leukemia, due to receive a stem cell transplant.

V gene TRBV6-1 combines with J gene TRBJ1-2, with 7 bases fitting TRBD1. J lost 4 bases, V lost 6 bases, and 14 bases had no gene match. The CDR3 runs to 16 residues. Germline CDR1 reads MNHNS; CDR2 reads SASEGT. In DNA form, the CDR3 reads TGTGCCAGCAGGGGAGACAGGGTCCTCCCCCCCTATGGCTACACCTTC. Translated, it gives CASRGDRVLPPYGYTF.

The chain uses TRBV7-2 and TRBJ1-5; D is unresolved. The CDR3 has 14 residues. Germline V lookup: CDR1 SGHTA, CDR2 FQGNSA. Deletions cut 1 base from V and 4 bases from J, with 8 bases between. The CDR3 protein is CASSLVALNQPQHF. CDR3 nucleotide sequence: TGTGCCAGCAGCTTAGTCGCCCTAAATCAGCCCCAGCATTTT.

At least ten counts were recorded for this clonotype. The chain joins TRBV12-3 or TRBV12-4 to TRBJ2-3; D remains ambiguous. With 3 bases removed from V and 6 bases from J, the gap between germline ends came to 10 bases. This CDR3 is built from 13 residues. CDR3 residues: CASSFNQWDTQYF. The CDR3 region has the DNA TGTGCCAGCAGTTTCAATCAGTGGGATACGCAGTATTTT.

The genes are TRBV12-3 or TRBV12-4 and TRBJ1-3; unclear D gene. CDR3 length equals 21 residues. With 3 bases removed from V and 0 bases from J, the gap between germline ends came to 27 bases. CDR3 protein: CASSFIAASIRAMTSGNTIYF. CDR3 bases: TGTGCCAGCAGTTTTATTGCGGCGTCAATACGCGCCATGACCTCTGGAAACACCATATATTTT.

The J gene is TRBJ2-5, the V gene TRBV27; D ambiguous. V lost 1 base and J 4 bases, leaving 19 bases between the germline ends. Germline V gene data show CDR1 as MNHEY and CDR2 as SMNVEV (reference sequence). The CDR3 loop spans 17 amino acids. In nucleotides, the CDR3 is TGTGCCAGCAGTTTATTTCCCCTGTCGACGAGAATAGAGACCCAGTACTTC. Its translation: CASSLFPLSTRIETQYF.

V is TRBV27 and J is TRBJ1-2; 7 bases match TRBD1. The ends lost 2 bases at V and 3 bases at J; junction bases unmatched: 0. This CDR3 is built from 13 residues. From germline, CDR1 is MNHEY and CDR2 SMNVEV (reference sequence). CDR3 region: CASSLTGDYGYTF. The CDR3 coding sequence is TGTGCCAGCAGTTTAACAGGGGACTATGGCTACACCTTC.

The chain combines TRBV6-1 with TRBJ1-5; D remains unclear. Germline V CDR1 and CDR2: MNHNS, SASEGT. The CDR3 has 16 residues. V was trimmed by 2 bases and J by 5 bases, leaving 16 bases between them. In DNA form, the CDR3 reads TGTGCCAGCAGTGAACAGGTTGCGGGTTCGGATCAGCCCCAGCATTTT. Protein: CASSEQVAGSDQPQHF.

V usage is TRBV20-1 and J usage is TRBJ1-2, with no clear D. CDR1 is DFQATT, CDR2 SNEGSKA, per germline (reference sequence). The CDR3 covers 12 residues. V was trimmed by 6 bases and J by 1 base, leaving 9 bases between them. CDR3 nucleotides: TGCAGTGCCTACGGGATTAACTATGGCTACACCTTC. Its translation is CSAYGINYGYTF.

This clonotype was counted between two and nine times. CDR3 bases: TGCGCCAGCAGACCGAGGGATTTATCGAACACTGAAGCTTTCTTT. It translates to CASRPRDLSNTEAFF. This chain uses TRBV5-1 with TRBJ1-1, with D unclear. Germline V gives CDR1 SGHRS, CDR2 YFSETQ. V lost 5 bases and J lost 1, with 15 bases in between. The CDR3 is 15 amino acids. Full variable domain (rest looked up from reference TRBV5-1 and TRBJ1-1): KAGVTQTPRYLIKTRGQQVTLSCSPISGHRSVSWYQQTPGQGLQFLFEYFSETQRNKGNFPGRFSGRQFSNSRSEMNVSTLELGDSALYLCASRPRDLSNTEAFFGQGTRLTVV.

This clonotype was observed a few times. CDR3 DNA sequence: TGTGCCAGCAGCTTGTCTCCCGTCAGGTCGGATTCACCCCTCCACTTT. This gives the protein CASSLSPVRSDSPLHF. This chain joins TRBV5-5 and TRBJ1-6; no reliable D call. This CDR3 spans 16 amino acids. The germline gives CDR1 SGHKS, CDR2 YYEKEE (reference sequence). V dropped 1 base and J dropped 8 bases, with 16 bases sitting between them.

The V call is TRBV5-1, the J call TRBJ2-5, with D perhaps matching TRBD2 (5 bases). The CDR3 is made up of 16 amino acids. Germline CDR1 reads SGHRS; CDR2 reads YFSETQ. V shed 3 bases and J shed 1 base, with 16 bases lying between them. CDR3 nucleotide sequence: TGCGCCAGCAGCTGGGTGGGAGCGGAGGCCCAAGAGACCCAGTACTTC. It specifies CASSWVGAEAQETQYF.

This clonotype occurred many times. The rearrangement links TRBV9 to TRBJ2-1; TRBD1 matches 7 bases. V dropped 3 bases and J dropped 6; count of bases not matched to a gene: 6. Germline V gene sequence: CDR1 SGDLS, CDR2 YYNGEE. The CDR3 spans 14 residues. The CDR3 nucleotides read TGTGCCAGCAGCGACCAGGGACAGTTCAATGAGCAGTTCTTC. It codes for CASSDQGQFNEQFF. Filled out from reference TRBV9 and TRBJ2-1, the complete variable domain reads DSGVTQTPKHLITATGQRVTLRCSPRSGDLSVYWYQQSLDQGLQFLIQYYNGEERAKGNILERFSAQQFPDLHSELNLSSLELGDSALYFCASSDQGQFNEQFFGPGTRLTVL.

In its sample, this clonotype was seen once. The CDR3 region has the DNA TGTGCCAGCAGTTACGGGACTAGTACAGAGACCCAGTACTTC. As protein: CASSYGTSTETQYF. The V and J genes are TRBV6-7 and TRBJ2-5; 8 bases match TRBD2. TRBV6-7 is labeled an ORF, and its function is uncertain. This CDR3 is 14 amino acids long. The J segment lost 4 bases and the V segment lost 2 bases, leaving 3 bases of the junction unmatched.

The chain has TRBV5-1 and TRBJ1-1; D is perhaps TRBD1 (6 bases). Germline V gene data show CDR1 as SGHRS and CDR2 as YFSETQ. The CDR3 consists of 15 residues. V was clipped by 0 bases and J by 5 bases, with 14 bases between them. In DNA, the CDR3 is TGCGCCAGCAGCTTGGGACCGCAGGGGAGGACTGAAGCTTTCTTT. Translation gives CASSLGPQGRTEAFF.

A few counts support this clonotype. V usage is TRBV25-1 and J usage is TRBJ2-7; D is perhaps TRBD2 (5 bases). The CDR3 is 12 amino acids. The V gene lost 4 bases and the J gene lost 5 bases, with 9 bases spanning the gap. CDR1 MGHDK and CDR2 SYGVNS come from the germline V gene. CDR3 DNA sequence: TGTGCCAGCAGTGCTGGGAGTAACGAGCAGTACTTC. This translates into CASSAGSNEQYF.

A word on this clonotype: The germline gene is not matched at one end of the junction; a read error may be the cause. The rearrangement uses TRBV5-1 and TRBJ1-1; D possibly corresponds to TRBD1 (6 bases). The CDR3 spans 14 residues. Per the germline V gene, CDR1 is SGHRS and CDR2 is YFSETQ. The CDR3 coding sequence is TGCGCCAGCCGCTTGGCCGGGACACGGGCGGAAGCTTTCTTT. This translates into CASRLAGTRAEAFF. Full variable domain (missing parts from reference TRBV5-1 and TRBJ1-1): KAGVTQTPRYLIKTRGQQVTLSCSPISGHRSVSWYQQTPGQGLQFLFEYFSETQRNKGNFPGRFSGRQFSNSRSEMNVSTLELGDSALYLCASRLAGTRAEAFFGQGTRLTVV.

This clonotype is a singleton in its sample. The chain has TRBV19 and TRBJ2-1, with D maybe TRBD2 (6 bases). The V end was cut by 3 bases, the J end by 1 base, with 19 bases between. The CDR3 runs 18 residues. Looked up from germline, CDR1 is LNHDA and CDR2 is SQIVND (reference sequence). The CDR3 DNA reads as TGTGCCAGTAGTATCCTAAGGGGTAGCGGAGGGTCCTACAATGAGCAGTTCTTC. Its translation: CASSILRGSGGSYNEQFF.

The genes are TRBV6-1 and TRBJ2-1; D may be TRBD1 (5 bases). The CDR3 totals 15 residues. Trimming cost V 9 bases and J 13 bases, with 28 bases left between them. Germline CDR1 MNHNS, CDR2 SASEGT. The CDR3 is CASVGNIQVAYPQFF. The CDR3, as DNA: TGTGCCAGTGTCGGAAATATACAGGTAGCTTATCCCCAGTTCTTC.

V gene TRBV5-4 combines with J gene TRBJ2-5; possible D gene TRBD2, 6 bases. CDR3 length equals 13 residues. Germline CDR1 is SGHNT and CDR2 is YYREEE (reference sequence). V was clipped by 3 bases and J by 5 bases, with 11 bases between them. The CDR3 DNA is TGTGCCAGCAGCTGGCGGGCGGGGGAGACCCAGTACTTC. Translation gives CASSWRAGETQYF.

The chain combines TRBV28 with TRBJ2-7; a weak D match, TRBD2 (5 bases). V lost 5 bases and J lost 0, with 20 bases in between. The length of the CDR3 is 17 residues. Germline V gene data show CDR1 as MDHEN and CDR2 as SYDVKM. CDR3 bases: TGTGCCAGCAGTCCATATGGGCGGAGGACCTCCTCCTACGAGCAGTACTTC. It specifies CASSPYGRRTSSYEQYF.

V is TRBV9 and J is TRBJ1-1; the D is unclear. The CDR3 is 13 amino acids. Germline assignment: CDR1 SGDLS and CDR2 YYNGEE. V was clipped by 0 bases and J by 4 bases, with 7 bases between them. The CDR3 spells CASSVAPGTEAFF. The CDR3 nucleotides are TGTGCCAGCAGCGTAGCCCCTGGCACTGAAGCTTTCTTT.

In its sample, this clonotype was seen many times. This chain connects TRBV20-1 to TRBJ1-5; D is unclear. V was shortened by 0 bases and J by 5 bases, with 5 bases between the two germline ends. The CDR3 has 12 residues. In germline, CDR1 is DFQATT, CDR2 SNEGSKA (reference sequence). This chain's CDR3 is CSARDVYQPQHF. The CDR3 DNA is TGCAGTGCTAGAGACGTTTATCAGCCCCAGCATTTT.

This clonotype was picked up a small number of times. The chain has TRBV5-1 and TRBJ2-7; D unclear. Germline assignment: CDR1 SGHRS and CDR2 YFSETQ. CDR3 length: 14 residues. V gave up 4 bases and J gave up 4 bases, with 15 bases separating them. The CDR3: CASSAQDGLYEQYF. CDR3 DNA: TGCGCCAGCAGCGCCCAGGACGGATTATACGAGCAGTACTTC.